The 22 T cell receptor beta chains below come from one sample, sequenced in a study of OX40 agonist ivuxolimab in advanced cancers. Profiling relied on immunoSEQ multiplex PCR, and the TCRdb table lists in-frame clones only, not all of them. The table lists approximately 100,000 clones, 80% to 95% of them singletons, with around 1.6% in the top ten. Specimen: CD4+ or CD8+ T cells sorted from blood, collected in a trial of the OX40 agonist ivuxolimab. Source of these receptors: an adult with an advanced solid tumor such as melanoma, head and neck, liver or kidney cancer.

The V call is TRBV19, the J call TRBJ2-1; possibly TRBD1 or TRBD2 for D (6 bases each). The germline V gene has CDR1 LNHDA and CDR2 SQIVND (reference sequence). The CDR3 consists of 17 residues. Trimming removed 5 bases at V and 3 bases at J, with 20 bases between. The CDR3 sequence is CASSSRRVGGRYNEQFF. The DNA of the CDR3 is TGTGCCAGTAGTTCGAGGAGGGTGGGGGGCCGCTACAATGAGCAGTTCTTC.

This clone appeared a few times. The V gene is TRBV4-3, the J gene TRBJ1-3; 11 bases agree with TRBD1. V gave up 4 bases and J gave up 2 bases; unmatched junction bases: 1. Germline V CDR1 and CDR2: LGHNA, YSLEER. This CDR3 has 15 amino acids. CDR3 sequence reads: CASSPGQGAGNTIYF. In DNA form, the CDR3 reads TGCGCCAGCAGCCCGGGACAGGGGGCTGGAAACACCATATATTTT.

The gene calls are TRBV15 and TRBJ1-1; D not resolved. V was shortened by 1 base and J by 0 bases, with 9 bases between the two germline ends. From germline, CDR1 is LNHNV and CDR2 YYDKDF (reference sequence). This CDR3 has 15 amino acids. The CDR3 loop reads CATSRARNLNTEAFF. The DNA of the CDR3 is TGTGCCACCAGCAGAGCCCGTAATCTGAACACTGAAGCTTTCTTT. Full variable domain (rest looked up from reference TRBV15 and TRBJ1-1): DAMVIQNPRYQVTQFGKPVTLSCSQTLNHNVMYWYQQKSSQAPKLLFHYYDKDFNNEADTPDNFQSRRPNTSFCFLDIRSPGLGDTAMYLCATSRARNLNTEAFFGQGTRLTVV.

The V gene is TRBV4-2, the J gene TRBJ1-1; 9 positions match TRBD1. The germline gives CDR1 LGHNA, CDR2 YNFKEQ. J was trimmed by 1 base and V by 4 bases; bases with no gene match: 7. The CDR3 runs to 16 residues. CDR3: CASSPRQGVTNTEAFF. The CDR3 DNA reads TGTGCCAGCAGCCCCAGACAGGGGGTAACGAACACTGAAGCTTTCTTT.

The V call is TRBV23-1, the J call TRBJ2-1; D gene ambiguous. TRBV23-1 is labeled an ORF, and its function is uncertain. The CDR3 has 14 residues. Between the trimmed V and J ends, which lost 3 bases and 8 bases, there was a span of 14 bases. CDR3 nucleotide sequence: TGCGCCAGCAGTCATCCAAGTTCCCTTCATGAGCAGTTCTTC. This codes for CASSHPSSLHEQFF.

The V call is TRBV28, the J call TRBJ2-7; TRBD1 might be the D (6 bases). This CDR3 has 14 amino acids. Deletions cut 4 bases from V and 0 bases from J, with 10 bases between. Germline V gene data show CDR1 as MDHEN and CDR2 as SYDVKM. The CDR3 sequence is CASSSAGVSYEQYF. The CDR3 DNA sequence: TGTGCCAGCAGTTCCGCAGGGGTCTCCTACGAGCAGTACTTC.

The V gene is TRBV30, the J gene TRBJ1-6; tentatively, D is TRBD1 (5 bases). V lost 4 bases and J 8 bases, leaving 15 bases between the germline ends. CDR3 size: 14 residues. From germline, CDR1 is GTSNPN and CDR2 SVGIG (reference sequence). CDR3 amino acids: CAWNIRVSDSPLHF. As DNA, the CDR3 is TGTGCCTGGAATATCAGGGTTTCTGATTCACCCCTCCACTTT.

The rearrangement uses TRBV16 and TRBJ1-4; no definite D call. CDR1 is KGHSY, CDR2 FQNENV, per germline. Between the trimmed V and J ends, which lost 4 bases and 8 bases, there was a span of 11 bases. The CDR3 length is 13 residues. The CDR3 coding sequence is TGTGCCAGCAGCCCTAACACGGAAGAAAAACTGTTTTTT. This sequence encodes CASSPNTEEKLFF.

The rearrangement uses TRBV23-1 and TRBJ2-7; 8 bases fit TRBD1. TRBV23-1 is an ORF, with its function uncertain. The CDR3 is 15 amino acids. The V and J ends lost 7 bases and 7 bases, in that order; junction bases with no gene match: 15. The CDR3 nucleotides read TGCGCCAGCACCCCCTCGCGGACAGGGTTCTTAGAGCAGTACTTC. This encodes CASTPSRTGFLEQYF.

V usage is TRBV7-2 and J usage is TRBJ1-2, with a possible D match to TRBD1 (5 bases). From germline, CDR1 is SGHTA and CDR2 FQGNSA. Trimming removed 5 bases at V and 7 bases at J, with 17 bases between. This CDR3 is built from 14 residues. The CDR3 here is CASSPAGPVSGYTF. DNA for the CDR3: TGTGCCAGCAGCCCCGCAGGGCCGGTTTCTGGCTACACCTTC.

V gene TRBV11-2 combines with J gene TRBJ2-7, with 7 bases that match TRBD1. The germline CDR1 and CDR2 sequences are SGHAT and FQNNGV. V shed 0 bases and J 3 bases; nucleotides not matched to a gene: 14. The CDR3 is made up of 18 amino acids. CDR3 region: CASSLDPSAGTVHYEQYF. Written as DNA, the CDR3 is TGTGCCAGCAGCTTAGATCCCTCGGCCGGGACAGTCCACTACGAGCAGTACTTC.

The CDR3 sequence is CASSTQGAPGELFF. The CDR3, as DNA: TGTGCCAGCAGCACACAGGGGGCCCCCGGGGAGCTGTTTTTT. This chain links TRBV27 with TRBJ2-2; 9 bases map to TRBD1. The germline V gene encodes CDR1 MNHEY and CDR2 SMNVEV (reference sequence). The CDR3 is 14 amino acids. V lost 6 bases, J lost 6 bases, and 5 bases stayed unmatched.

This chain uses TRBV30 with TRBJ2-2; 11 nucleotides agree with TRBD1. V was pared by 2 bases and J by 7 bases, with 6 bases of the junction left unmatched. CDR1 GTSNPN and CDR2 SVGIG come from the germline V gene (reference sequence). This CDR3 is built from 15 residues. The CDR3 sequence: CAWSFWDRGNGELFF. CDR3 sequence (DNA): TGTGCCTGGAGTTTCTGGGACAGGGGGAACGGGGAGCTGTTTTTT.

This clone occurred a few times. This sequence joins TRBV6-6 and TRBJ1-1; 8 nucleotides align to TRBD1. This CDR3 comprises 15 residues. Trimming removed 1 base from V and 5 bases from J; junction bases left unmatched: 6. The V gene's germline CDR1 is MNHNY and CDR2 SVGAGI (reference sequence). CDR3: CASSYYGQGLTEAFF. CDR3 nucleotide sequence: TGTGCCAGCAGTTACTATGGACAGGGATTGACTGAAGCTTTCTTT.

The chain employs TRBV10-3 and TRBJ1-1; perhaps TRBD1 as D (6 bases). The V gene lost 0 bases and the J gene lost 5 bases, with 10 bases spanning the gap. Germline loops: CDR1 ENHRY, CDR2 SYGVKD. The CDR3 covers 14 residues. CDR3 region: CAISESQGWTEAFF. The CDR3 region has the DNA TGTGCCATCAGTGAGTCTCAGGGGTGGACTGAAGCTTTCTTT.

The V call is TRBV29-1, the J call TRBJ2-7; no clear D. From germline, CDR1 is SQVTM and CDR2 ANQGSEA. V dropped 7 bases and J dropped 5 bases, with 12 bases sitting between them. CDR3 length: 11 amino acids. CDR3 sequence: CSAAEVNEQYF. CDR3 nucleotides: TGCAGCGCCGCAGAAGTAAACGAGCAGTACTTC.

This chain connects TRBV9 to TRBJ2-1; perhaps TRBD2 as D (5 bases). Germline V gives CDR1 SGDLS, CDR2 YYNGEE. The CDR3 spans 15 residues. V lost 0 bases and J 7 bases, leaving 14 bases between the germline ends. CDR3 coding DNA: TGTGCCAGCAGCGTAGATTCGGCTAGCTGGAATGAGCAGTTCTTC. Translating gives CASSVDSASWNEQFF.

The CDR3 DNA is TGCGCCAGCAGCGACTGGGACAGGGGGCGGACTGAAGCTTTCTTT. This sequence encodes CASSDWDRGRTEAFF. This chain links TRBV5-1 with TRBJ1-1, with TRBD1 matching over 12 bases. The CDR3 sequence is 15 residues long. CDR1 is SGHRS and CDR2 is YFSETQ in the germline V gene. J was trimmed by 5 bases and V by 4 bases; bases with no gene match: 6.

V is TRBV4-3 and J is TRBJ2-2; 7 nucleotides align to TRBD1. Trimming at V came to 4 bases and at J to 5 bases, leaving 7 bases not matched to a gene. This CDR3 has 15 amino acids. Looked up from germline, CDR1 is LGHNA and CDR2 is YSLEER. The CDR3 reads CASSLQTGQTGELFF. CDR3 bases: TGCGCCAGCAGCCTCCAGACAGGGCAAACCGGGGAGCTGTTTTTT.

This chain uses TRBV4-2 with TRBJ2-2; 14 bases align to TRBD2. The CDR3 spans 17 residues. V lost 4 bases, J lost 4 bases, and 5 bases stayed unmatched. In germline, CDR1 is LGHNA, CDR2 YNFKEQ. The CDR3 coding sequence is TGTGCCAGCAGCCTCGGACTAGCGGGAGGAATCACCGGGGAGCTGTTTTTT. The encoded protein is CASSLGLAGGITGELFF.

The CDR3 is CASGRSTGVSYNEQFF. CDR3 DNA: TGTGCCAGCGGACGGTCGACAGGGGTGTCCTACAATGAGCAGTTCTTC. The genes are TRBV2 and TRBJ2-1, with 8 bases matching TRBD1. The CDR3 has 16 residues. The germline V gene has CDR1 SNHLY and CDR2 FYNNEI. The J segment lost 1 base and the V segment lost 8 bases, leaving 10 bases of the junction unmatched.

This rearrangement joins TRBV7-2 to TRBJ2-1, with 12 positions matching TRBD2. Germline CDR1 reads SGHTA; CDR2 reads FQGNSA. This CDR3 region has 17 residues. The V gene end was trimmed by 0 bases and the J gene end by 7 bases; junction bases not matched to a gene: 7. CDR3 loop: CASSLAPSGRVGNEQFF. The CDR3 nucleotides are TGTGCCAGCAGCTTAGCCCCTAGCGGGAGGGTTGGAAATGAGCAGTTCTTC. Complete variable domain (other parts from reference TRBV7-2 and TRBJ2-1): GAGVSQSPSNKVTEKGKDVELRCDPISGHTALYWYRQSLGQGLEFLIYFQGNSAPDKSGLPSDRFSAERTGGSVSTLTIQRTQQEDSAVYLCASSLAPSGRVGNEQFFGPGTRLTVL.